The clone carrying this T cell receptor beta chain was detected ten times or more. The data were taken from a study of early T cells in non-severe SARS-CoV-2 infection. MiXCR was run by TCRdb on the 5' RACE reads, yielding one entry per CDR3 protein. The data hold tens of thousands of distinct CDR3 sequences, with over 9% observed a single time. Trimming at V came to 3 bases and at J to 1 base, leaving 11 bases not matched to a gene. CDR3 length equals 18 residues. The rearrangement joins TRBV12-3 or TRBV12-4 to TRBJ2-3, with 9 positions matching TRBD2. Material for sequencing was whole blood. This clonotype was obtained from an adult who was a healthcare worker with PCR-confirmed SARS-CoV-2 infection or an uninfected control (not recorded which). For the CDR3, the DNA is TGTGCCAGCAGTTTTATGGCGGGGGGGAAGTTCGGCACAGATACGCAGTATTTT. This gives the protein CASSFMAGGKFGTDTQYF.